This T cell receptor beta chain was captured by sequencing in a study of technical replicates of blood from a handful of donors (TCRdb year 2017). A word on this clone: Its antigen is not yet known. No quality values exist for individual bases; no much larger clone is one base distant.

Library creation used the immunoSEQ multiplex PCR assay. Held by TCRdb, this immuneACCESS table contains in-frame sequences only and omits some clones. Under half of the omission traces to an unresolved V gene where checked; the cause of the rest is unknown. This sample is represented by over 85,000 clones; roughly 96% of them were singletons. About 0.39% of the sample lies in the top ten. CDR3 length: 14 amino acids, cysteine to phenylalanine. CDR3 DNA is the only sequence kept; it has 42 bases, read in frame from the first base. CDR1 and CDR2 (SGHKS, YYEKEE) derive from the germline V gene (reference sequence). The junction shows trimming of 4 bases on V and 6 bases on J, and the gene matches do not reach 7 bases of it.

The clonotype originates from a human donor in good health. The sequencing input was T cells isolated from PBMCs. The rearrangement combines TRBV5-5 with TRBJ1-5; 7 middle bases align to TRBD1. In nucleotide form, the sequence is TGTGCCAGCAGCCCACAGGGGATTCCTCAGCCCCAGCATTTT. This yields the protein CASSPQGIPQPQHF.